This is a list of T cell receptor beta chains from one sample in a study of T cells after yellow fever vaccination. TCRdb re-analysed the 5' RACE reads in MiXCR, keeping a single row per CDR3 protein. The data show about 300,000 distinct CDR3 sequences, 6.8% seen once. The sequenced sample was PBMCs, obtained around 45 days after the first yellow fever vaccination. These receptors were collected from a man aged 18 to 29 who received the YFV17D yellow fever vaccine. Each CDR3 is given with its conserved first and last residue. A D gene is named only where the DNA matches it firmly. Only part of the rows carry a size: once, few, many, or a class if the clone is expanded.

j_gene | len | v_gene | d_gene | abundance | CDR3aa | CDR3nt
TRBJ1-6 | 15 | TRBV7-9 | - | many | CASSLMGLMDSPLHF | TGTGCCAGCAGCTTAATGGGACTGATGGATTCACCCCTCCACTTT
TRBJ2-7 | 13 | TRBV5-1 | TRBD1 | - | CASSGTGGVEQYF | TGCGCCAGCAGCGGAACAGGGGGAGTCGAGCAGTACTTC
TRBJ2-3 | 13 | TRBV29-1 | - | many | CSVARARTDTQYF | TGCAGCGTTGCCAGGGCAAGGACAGATACGCAGTATTTT
TRBJ1-5 | 16 | TRBV7-2 | TRBD1 | few | CASSLGDSYSNQPQHF | TGTGCCAGCAGCTTAGGGGACAGCTATAGCAATCAGCCCCAGCATTTT
TRBJ1-5 | 13 | TRBV7-2 | - | - | CASSLIRHQPQHF | TGTGCCAGCAGCTTAATCCGGCATCAGCCCCAGCATTTT
TRBJ1-6 | 16 | TRBV5-1 | - | few | CASSLAGQRYNSPLHF | TGCGCCAGCAGCCTGGCAGGACAGCGCTATAATTCACCCCTCCACTTT
TRBJ1-1 | 14 | TRBV9 | - | - | CASSVTAMNTEAFF | TGTGCCAGCAGCGTCACGGCGATGAACACTGAAGCTTTCTTT
TRBJ2-5 | 16 | TRBV6-5 | TRBD1 | - | CASSSTAGTAPETQYF | TGTGCCAGCAGTTCAACCGCCGGGACAGCGCCAGAGACCCAGTACTTC
TRBJ2-7 | 14 | TRBV5-5 | - | many | CASSLTVFTYEQYF | TGTGCCAGCAGCCTTACGGTATTTACCTACGAGCAGTACTTC
TRBJ1-1 | 12 | TRBV18 | - | few | CASSPPDGKAFF | TGTGCCAGCTCACCACCGGACGGGAAAGCTTTCTTT
TRBJ2-3 | 14 | TRBV12-3/TRBV12-4 | - | few | CASSFGAGGDTQYF | -
TRBJ1-4 | 16 | TRBV5-1 | - | many | CASSYQTGQPGEKLFF | TGCGCCAGCAGCTATCAAACCGGCCAACCGGGGGAAAAACTGTTTTTT
TRBJ1-6 | 14 | TRBV7-9 | - | - | CASSLRGEDSPLHF | TGTGCCAGCAGCTTACGGGGGGAAGATTCACCCCTCCACTTT
TRBJ2-3 | 15 | TRBV4-3 | - | many | CASSQVGGPADTQYF | TGCGCCAGCAGCCAAGTGGGGGGCCCTGCAGATACGCAGTATTTT
TRBJ1-1 | 15 | TRBV14 | TRBD1 | few | CASSQVYPGGAEAFF | TGTGCCAGCAGCCAAGTATATCCAGGGGGGGCTGAAGCTTTCTTT
TRBJ2-6 | 14 | TRBV29-1 | - | few | CSAYTSSGANVLTF | TGCAGCGCCTATACGAGCTCTGGGGCCAACGTCCTGACTTTC
TRBJ2-3 | 17 | TRBV4-1 | - | - | CASSQDAARLVADTQYF | TGCGCCAGCAGCCAAGATGCGGCTAGGTTGGTTGCAGATACGCAGTATTTT
TRBJ2-7 | 11 | TRBV29-1 | - | few | CSVAYSYEQYF | TGCAGCGTTGCCTACTCCTACGAGCAGTACTTC
TRBJ2-1 | 16 | TRBV19 | TRBD2 | - | CASSIAGGASYNEQFF | TGTGCCAGTAGTATAGCGGGGGGGGCCTCGTACAATGAGCAGTTCTTC
TRBJ1-6 | 13 | TRBV7-2 | - | many | CASSLLGNSPLHF | TGTGCCAGCAGCTTATTAGGGAATTCACCCCTCCACTTT
TRBJ1-1 | 15 | TRBV4-1 | TRBD1 | - | CASSQTRGPGTEAFF | TGCGCCAGCAGCCAAACCAGGGGGCCGGGCACTGAAGCTTTCTTT
TRBJ2-2 | 15 | TRBV6-2/TRBV6-3 | - | - | CASTKGRGNTGELFF | TGTGCCAGCACCAAAGGCAGGGGGAACACCGGGGAGCTGTTTTTT
TRBJ2-7 | 13 | TRBV30 | TRBD1 | few | CAWSGTGANEQYF | TGTGCCTGGAGTGGGACAGGGGCTAACGAGCAGTACTTC
TRBJ2-3 | 15 | TRBV20-1 | TRBD1 | many | CSARTGQGVTDTQYF | TGCAGTGCTAGAACCGGACAGGGGGTAACAGATACGCAGTATTTT
TRBJ2-1 | 14 | TRBV10-3 | - | - | CAIRSGLLYNEQFF | TGTGCCATCAGATCGGGACTCCTCTACAATGAGCAGTTCTTC
TRBJ1-1 | 13 | TRBV2 | - | - | CASSPRWNTEAFF | TGTGCCAGCAGCCCCCGATGGAACACTGAAGCTTTCTTT
TRBJ2-3 | 15 | TRBV20-1 | TRBD1 | many | CSANRGTGATDTQYF | TGCAGTGCTAATCGCGGGACAGGGGCCACAGATACGCAGTATTTT
TRBJ1-5 | 17 | TRBV10-3 | - | many | CAISETGGELSNQPQHF | TGTGCCATCAGTGAGACTGGCGGGGAACTGAGCAATCAGCCCCAGCATTTT
TRBJ2-5 | 17 | TRBV4-2 | - | many | CASSPNPAVKTQETQYF | TGTGCCAGCAGCCCCAACCCGGCCGTGAAGACTCAAGAGACCCAGTACTTC
TRBJ2-5 | 16 | TRBV4-3 | - | many | CASSQGPGAGQETQYF | TGCGCCAGCAGCCAGGGCCCCGGGGCAGGGCAAGAGACCCAGTACTTC
TRBJ2-1 | 16 | TRBV29-1 | TRBD2 | - | CSVEDLGGLGNNEQFF | TGCAGCGTTGAAGATCTGGGGGGACTAGGAAACAATGAGCAGTTCTTC
TRBJ2-5 | 14 | TRBV20-1 | TRBD2 | - | CSAGVAGFGETQYF | TGCAGTGCTGGAGTAGCGGGGTTTGGTGAGACCCAGTACTTC
TRBJ1-2 | 13 | TRBV10-1 | TRBD1 | few | CASSPGQGYGYTF | TGCGCCAGCAGCCCGGGACAGGGGTATGGCTACACCTTC
TRBJ2-2 | 13 | TRBV7-2 | - | few | CASSQINTGELFF | TGTGCCAGCAGCCAAATTAACACCGGGGAGCTGTTTTTT
TRBJ2-2 | 15 | TRBV7-8 | - | many | CASSTDRFNTGELFF | TGTGCCAGCAGCACTGACAGATTTAACACCGGGGAGCTGTTTTTT
TRBJ2-1 | 14 | TRBV5-1 | TRBD1 | many | CASSLGQSYNEQFF | TGTGCCAGCAGCTTGGGACAGTCCTACAATGAGCAGTTCTTC
TRBJ2-1 | 14 | TRBV5-1 | - | many | CASSAGQWKDEQFF | TGCGCCAGCAGCGCGGGACAGTGGAAGGATGAGCAGTTCTTC
TRBJ2-7 | 13 | TRBV20-1 | - | many | CSARGTRGYEQYF | TGCAGTGCTAGAGGAACTAGGGGCTACGAGCAGTACTTC
TRBJ1-1 | 18 | TRBV19 | TRBD1 | - | CASSPPYYPDRANTEAFF | TGTGCCAGTAGTCCTCCCTACTACCCGGACAGGGCGAACACTGAAGCTTTCTTT
TRBJ2-3 | 13 | TRBV12-3/TRBV12-4 | TRBD2 | few | CASTWGGIDTQYF | TGTGCCAGCACCTGGGGGGGTATCGATACGCAGTATTTT
TRBJ2-1 | 14 | TRBV27 | - | few | CASSLTVSYNEQFF | TGTGCCAGCAGTTTGACTGTCTCCTACAATGAGCAGTTCTTC
TRBJ2-6 | 16 | TRBV12-3/TRBV12-4 | - | - | CASTAKWVSGANVLTF | TGTGCCAGCACCGCCAAATGGGTCTCTGGGGCCAACGTCCTGACTTTC
TRBJ2-2 | 12 | TRBV10-1 | - | many | CASSGESGELFF | TGCGCCAGCAGTGGTGAATCGGGGGAGCTGTTTTTT
TRBJ2-7 | 14 | TRBV5-1 | - | - | CASSLELINYEQYF | TGCGCCAGCAGCCTGGAACTGATCAACTACGAGCAGTACTTC
TRBJ2-5 | 12 | TRBV2 | - | - | CASSELEETQYF | TGTGCCAGCAGTGAATTAGAGGAGACCCAGTACTTC
TRBJ2-2 | 17 | TRBV6-5 | - | - | CASSYIFERAGTGELFF | TGTGCCAGCAGTTACATCTTTGAGCGGGCGGGCACCGGGGAGCTGTTTTTT
TRBJ2-5 | 12 | TRBV29-1 | - | few | CSVDGRLETQYF | TGCAGCGTTGACGGCCGCCTAGAGACCCAGTACTTC
TRBJ2-1 | 14 | TRBV6-1 | - | - | CASSPRPDSNEQFF | TGTGCCAGCAGTCCACGGCCTGACTCCAATGAGCAGTTCTTC
TRBJ2-5 | 13 | TRBV7-2 | - | many | CASSLGGIWPQYF | TGTGCCAGCAGCTTAGGAGGGATATGGCCCCAGTACTTC
TRBJ2-5 | 14 | TRBV7-9 | - | - | CASSLRGSEVSQYF | TGTGCCAGCAGCTTACGTGGCAGCGAGGTTTCCCAGTACTTC
TRBJ2-3 | 14 | TRBV7-2 | - | few | CASSLSFIRDTQYF | TGTGCCAGCAGCCTGTCTTTTATCCGGGATACGCAGTATTTT
TRBJ1-2 | 13 | TRBV6-6 | - | - | CASSYSLEGGYTF | TGTGCCAGCAGTTACTCGTTAGAAGGGGGCTACACCTTC
TRBJ2-7 | 14 | TRBV5-1 | TRBD2 | - | CASSLASGIYEQYF | TGCGCCAGCAGCTTGGCTAGCGGAATCTACGAGCAGTACTTC
TRBJ2-7 | 15 | TRBV5-5 | - | - | CASSLELGSSYEQYF | TGTGCCAGCAGCTTGGAGTTGGGCAGCTCCTACGAGCAGTACTTC
TRBJ2-2 | 15 | TRBV19 | - | - | CASSRYREMAGELFF | TGTGCCAGTAGTCGTTACAGGGAGATGGCCGGGGAGCTGTTTTTT
TRBJ2-3 | 11 | TRBV6-2/TRBV6-3 | - | many | CASSSSDTQYF | TGTGCCAGCAGTTCTTCAGATACGCAGTATTTT
TRBJ2-3 | 15 | TRBV5-4 | - | many | CASGTSARGLDTQYF | TGTGCCAGCGGAACTTCGGCGAGGGGTTTGGATACGCAGTATTTT
TRBJ1-2 | 16 | TRBV18 | - | - | CASSPLSERGHYGYTF | TGTGCCAGCTCACCATTGTCAGAAAGGGGACACTATGGCTACACCTTC
TRBJ2-5 | 13 | TRBV5-4 | - | few | CASSRDAQETQYF | TGTGCCAGCAGCCGGGACGCCCAAGAGACCCAGTACTTC